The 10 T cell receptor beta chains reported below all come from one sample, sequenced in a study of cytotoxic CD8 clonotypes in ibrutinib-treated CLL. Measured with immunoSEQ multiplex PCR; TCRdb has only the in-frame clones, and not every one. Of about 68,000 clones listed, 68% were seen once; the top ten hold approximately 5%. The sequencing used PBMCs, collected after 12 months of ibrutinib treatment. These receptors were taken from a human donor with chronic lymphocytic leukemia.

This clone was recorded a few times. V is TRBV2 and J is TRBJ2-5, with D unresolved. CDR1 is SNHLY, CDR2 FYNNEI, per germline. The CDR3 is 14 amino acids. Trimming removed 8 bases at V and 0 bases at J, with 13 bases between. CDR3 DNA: TGTGCCAGCGTGACCGGACGGTACCAAGAGACCCAGTACTTC. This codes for CASVTGRYQETQYF.

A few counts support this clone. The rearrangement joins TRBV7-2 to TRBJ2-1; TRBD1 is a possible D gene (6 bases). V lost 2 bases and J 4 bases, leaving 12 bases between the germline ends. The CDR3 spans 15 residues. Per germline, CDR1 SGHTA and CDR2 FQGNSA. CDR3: CASSLRRTAYNEQFF. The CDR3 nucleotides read TGTGCCAGCAGCTTAAGGCGGACAGCTTACAATGAGCAGTTCTTC.

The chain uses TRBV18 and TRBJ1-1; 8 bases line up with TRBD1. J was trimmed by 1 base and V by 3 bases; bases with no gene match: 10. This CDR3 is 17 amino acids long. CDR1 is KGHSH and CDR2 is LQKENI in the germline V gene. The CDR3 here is CASSPYIRQGSNTEAFF. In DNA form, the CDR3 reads TGTGCCAGCTCACCTTATATTAGACAGGGGTCGAACACTGAAGCTTTCTTT.

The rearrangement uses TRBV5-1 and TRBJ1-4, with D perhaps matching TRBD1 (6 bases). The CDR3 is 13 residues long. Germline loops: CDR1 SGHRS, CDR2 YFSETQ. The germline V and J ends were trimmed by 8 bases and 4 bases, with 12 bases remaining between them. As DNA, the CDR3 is TGCGCCAGTCAAAGGGGGGATAATGAAAAACTGTTTTTT. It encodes CASQRGDNEKLFF.

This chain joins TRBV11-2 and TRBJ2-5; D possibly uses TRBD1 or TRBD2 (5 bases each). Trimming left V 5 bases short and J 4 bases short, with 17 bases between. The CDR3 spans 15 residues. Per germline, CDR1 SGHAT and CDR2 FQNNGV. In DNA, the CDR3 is TGTGCCAGCAGCCCCCGACGGATTGGGACAGAGACCCAGTACTTC. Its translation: CASSPRRIGTETQYF.

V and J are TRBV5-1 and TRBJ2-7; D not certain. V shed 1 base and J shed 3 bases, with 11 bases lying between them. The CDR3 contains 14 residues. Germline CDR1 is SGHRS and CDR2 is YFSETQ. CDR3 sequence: CASSLSPGDYEQYF. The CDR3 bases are TGCGCCAGCAGCTTGAGTCCCGGCGACTACGAGCAGTACTTC.

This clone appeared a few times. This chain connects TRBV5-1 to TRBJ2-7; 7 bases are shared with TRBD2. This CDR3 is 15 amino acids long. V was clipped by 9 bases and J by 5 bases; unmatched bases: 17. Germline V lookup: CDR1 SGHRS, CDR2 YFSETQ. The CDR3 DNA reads TGCGCCACCGCGGTCTCCTCCGGGGGGTTGGACGAGCAGTACTTC. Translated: CATAVSSGGLDEQYF.

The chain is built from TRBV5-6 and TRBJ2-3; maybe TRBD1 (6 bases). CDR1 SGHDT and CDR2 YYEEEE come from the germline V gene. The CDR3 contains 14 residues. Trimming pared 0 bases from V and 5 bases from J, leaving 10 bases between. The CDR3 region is CASSLGGLGDTQYF. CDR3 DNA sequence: TGTGCCAGCAGCTTGGGGGGGCTAGGAGATACGCAGTATTTT.

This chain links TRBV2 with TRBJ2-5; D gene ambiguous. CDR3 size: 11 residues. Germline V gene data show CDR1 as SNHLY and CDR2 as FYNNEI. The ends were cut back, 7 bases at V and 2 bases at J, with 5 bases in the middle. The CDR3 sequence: CASMEQETQYF. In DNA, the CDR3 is TGTGCCAGCATGGAGCAAGAGACCCAGTACTTC.

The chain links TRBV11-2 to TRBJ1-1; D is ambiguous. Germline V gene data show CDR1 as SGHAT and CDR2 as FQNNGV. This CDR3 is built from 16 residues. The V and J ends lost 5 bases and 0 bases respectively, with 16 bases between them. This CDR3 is CASSRARGYMNTEAFF. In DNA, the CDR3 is TGTGCCAGCAGCCGAGCCCGGGGATACATGAACACTGAAGCTTTCTTT.